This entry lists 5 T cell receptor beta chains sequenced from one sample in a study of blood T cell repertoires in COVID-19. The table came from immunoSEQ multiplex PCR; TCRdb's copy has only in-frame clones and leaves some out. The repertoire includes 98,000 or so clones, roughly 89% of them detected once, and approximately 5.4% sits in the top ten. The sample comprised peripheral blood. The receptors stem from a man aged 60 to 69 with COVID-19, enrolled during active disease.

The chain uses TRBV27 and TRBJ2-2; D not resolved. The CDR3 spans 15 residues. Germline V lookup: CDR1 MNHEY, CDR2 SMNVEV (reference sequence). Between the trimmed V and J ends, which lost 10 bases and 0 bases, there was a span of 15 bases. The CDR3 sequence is CATLKAGTNTGELFF. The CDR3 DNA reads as TGTGCCACCTTGAAAGCCGGTACGAACACCGGGGAGCTGTTTTTT.

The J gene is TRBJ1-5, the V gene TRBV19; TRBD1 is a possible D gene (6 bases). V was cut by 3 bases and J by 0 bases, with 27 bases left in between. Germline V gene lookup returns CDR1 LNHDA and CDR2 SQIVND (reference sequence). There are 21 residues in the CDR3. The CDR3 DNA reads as TGTGCCAGTAGTATTGGCGGTGGGGGGGGCTTAGGGTTAAGTAGCAATCAGCCCCAGCATTTT. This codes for CASSIGGGGGLGLSSNQPQHF.

In DNA form, the CDR3 reads TGTGCCAGCAGTTTAGGAGGGGCGAGTCAGCCCCAGCATTTT. This encodes CASSLGGASQPQHF. V gene TRBV28 combines with J gene TRBJ1-5, with a tentative D call TRBD1 (5 bases). The CDR3 is 14 residues long. The ends were cut back, 2 bases at V and 6 bases at J, with 11 bases in the middle. Per germline, CDR1 MDHEN and CDR2 SYDVKM.

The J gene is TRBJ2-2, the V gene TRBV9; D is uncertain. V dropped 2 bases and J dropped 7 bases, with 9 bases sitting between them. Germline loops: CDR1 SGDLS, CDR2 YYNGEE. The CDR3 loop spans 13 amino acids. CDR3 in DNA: TGTGCCAGCAGCGTGTTCTTGAGCGGGGAGCTGTTTTTT. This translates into CASSVFLSGELFF.

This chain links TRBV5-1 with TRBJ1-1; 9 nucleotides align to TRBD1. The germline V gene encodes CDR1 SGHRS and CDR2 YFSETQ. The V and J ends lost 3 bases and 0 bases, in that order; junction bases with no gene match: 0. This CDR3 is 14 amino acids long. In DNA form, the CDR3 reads TGCGCCAGCAGCTGGGACAGGGTGAACACTGAAGCTTTCTTT. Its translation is CASSWDRVNTEAFF. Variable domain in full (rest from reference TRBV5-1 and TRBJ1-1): KAGVTQTPRYLIKTRGQQVTLSCSPISGHRSVSWYQQTPGQGLQFLFEYFSETQRNKGNFPGRFSGRQFSNSRSEMNVSTLELGDSALYLCASSWDRVNTEAFFGQGTRLTVV.